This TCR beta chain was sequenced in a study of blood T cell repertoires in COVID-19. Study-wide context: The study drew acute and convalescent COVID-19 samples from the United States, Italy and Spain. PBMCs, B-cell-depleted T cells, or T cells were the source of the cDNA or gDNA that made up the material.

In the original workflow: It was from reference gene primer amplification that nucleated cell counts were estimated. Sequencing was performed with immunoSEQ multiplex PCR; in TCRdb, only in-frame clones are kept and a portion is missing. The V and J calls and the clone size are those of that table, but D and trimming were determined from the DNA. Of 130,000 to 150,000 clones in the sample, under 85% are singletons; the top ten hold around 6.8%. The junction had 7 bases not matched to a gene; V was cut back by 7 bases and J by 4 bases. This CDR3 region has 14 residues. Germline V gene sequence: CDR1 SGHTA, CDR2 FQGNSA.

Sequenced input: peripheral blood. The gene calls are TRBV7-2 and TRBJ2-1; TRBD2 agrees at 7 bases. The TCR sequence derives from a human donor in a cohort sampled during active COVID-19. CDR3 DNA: TGTGCCAGCAACACCAAGCGGGGATACAATGAGCAGTTCTTC. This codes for CASNTKRGYNEQFF.